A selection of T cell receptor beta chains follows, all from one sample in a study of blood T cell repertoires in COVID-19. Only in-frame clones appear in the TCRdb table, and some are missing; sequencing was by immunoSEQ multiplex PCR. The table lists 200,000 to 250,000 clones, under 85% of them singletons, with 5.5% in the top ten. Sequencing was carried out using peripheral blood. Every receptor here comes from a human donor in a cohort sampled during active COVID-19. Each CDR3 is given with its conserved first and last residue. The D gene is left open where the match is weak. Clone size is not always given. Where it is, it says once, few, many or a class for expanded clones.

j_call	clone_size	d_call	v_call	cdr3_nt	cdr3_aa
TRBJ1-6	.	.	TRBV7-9	TGTGCCAGCAGCTTAGAACTATCACCCCTCCACTTT	CASSLELSPLHF
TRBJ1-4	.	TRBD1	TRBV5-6	TGTGCCAGCAGCCAGGACAGGGTAGATGAAAAACTGTTTTTT	CASSQDRVDEKLFF
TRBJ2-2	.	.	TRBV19	TGTGCCAGTAGTATCCCCTCTGTGACCCGACTGAACACCGGGGAGCTGTTTTTT	CASSIPSVTRLNTGELFF
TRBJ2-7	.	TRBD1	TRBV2	TGTGCCAGCAGTGAAGACAGGGGCGGCGAGCAGTACTTC	CASSEDRGGEQYF
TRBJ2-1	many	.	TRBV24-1	TGTGCCACCAGTGTATGGGGGGATGAGCAGTTCTTC	CATSVWGDEQFF
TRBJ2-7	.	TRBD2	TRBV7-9	TGTGCCAGCAGCTTTGGACTAGCGGGGGGTTACTCCTACGAGCAGTACTTC	CASSFGLAGGYSYEQYF
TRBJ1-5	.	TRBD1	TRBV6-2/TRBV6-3	TGTGCCAGCAGTTCGTCCGGGACAGGGGGCATTCAGCCCCAGCATTTT	CASSSSGTGGIQPQHF
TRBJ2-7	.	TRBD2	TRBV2	TGTGCCAGCAGTGGAACTAGCGGGAGCGAGTACGAGCAGTACTTC	CASSGTSGSEYEQYF
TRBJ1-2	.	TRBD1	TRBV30	TGTGCCTGGATTTTTGACAGGGGAATTGGCTACACCTTC	CAWIFDRGIGYTF
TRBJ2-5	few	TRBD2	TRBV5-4	TGTGCCAGCAGTTCCGTGGGAGGGTTAGTAGAGACCCAGTACTTC	CASSSVGGLVETQYF
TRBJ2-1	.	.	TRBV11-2	TGTGCCAGCACGTTGACAAACAATGAGCAGTTCTTC	CASTLTNNEQFF
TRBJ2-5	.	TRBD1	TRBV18	TGTGCCAGCTCACCACCCGAGGGACAGGGGAGCTTCGAGACCCAGTACTTC	CASSPPEGQGSFETQYF
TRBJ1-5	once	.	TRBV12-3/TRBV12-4	TGTGCCAGCAGCCTCCTTGAGGGCCAGCCCCAGCATTTT	CASSLLEGQPQHF
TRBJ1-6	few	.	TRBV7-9	TGTGCCAGCAGCTTAGCCAACAGAAATAATTCACCCCTCCACTTT	CASSLANRNNSPLHF
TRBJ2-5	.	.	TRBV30	TGTGCCTGGAGTGTCCCCGGGTTAGAGACCCAGTACTTC	CAWSVPGLETQYF
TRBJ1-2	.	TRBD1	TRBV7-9	TGTGCCAGCAGCTTATACCAGGGGGCAAATAACTATGGCTACACCTTC	CASSLYQGANNYGYTF
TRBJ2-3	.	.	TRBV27	TGTGCCAGCAGTCTCGACAGACTCACAGATACGCAGTATTTT	CASSLDRLTDTQYF
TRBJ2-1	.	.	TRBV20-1	TGCAGTGCTAGTATCCCGGAGGGCCGGGTGTCCTACAATGAGCAGTTCTTC	CSASIPEGRVSYNEQFF
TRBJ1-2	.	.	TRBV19	TGTGCCAGTAGCCCCGGCGGACTTAACTATGGCTACACCTTC	CASSPGGLNYGYTF
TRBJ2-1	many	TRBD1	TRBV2	TGTGCCAGCAGGGGGACAGGGAGTGTTGAGCAGTTCTTC	CASRGTGSVEQFF
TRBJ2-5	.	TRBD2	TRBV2	TGTGCCAGCAGAAGGGGGCGGGAGGGGACGGAGACCCAGTACTTC	CASRRGREGTETQYF
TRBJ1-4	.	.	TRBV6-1	TGTGCCAGCAGTGAAAATGTGGCTGAAAAACTGTTTTTT	CASSENVAEKLFF
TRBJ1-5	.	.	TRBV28	TGTGCCAGCAGTCCAAACAGTGGGCCTGATCAGCCCCAGCATTTT	CASSPNSGPDQPQHF
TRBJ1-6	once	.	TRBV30	TGTGCCTGGAGCGACAGCTTCAATTCACCCCTCCACTTT	CAWSDSFNSPLHF
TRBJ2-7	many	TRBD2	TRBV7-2	TGTGCCAGCAGCCCCCAGCGGGAGAGCTACGAGCAGTACTTC	CASSPQRESYEQYF
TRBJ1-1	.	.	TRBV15	TGTGCCACCAGCAGAAACCTGGGGGCCGGTGAAGCTTTCTTT	CATSRNLGAGEAFF
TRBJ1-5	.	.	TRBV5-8	TGTGCCAGCAGCTTGACGGTGGAGCAGCCCCAGCATTTT	CASSLTVEQPQHF
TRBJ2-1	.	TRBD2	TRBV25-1	TGTGCCAGCCGTGGACTAGCGGGAGTGTACAATGAGCAGTTCTTC	CASRGLAGVYNEQFF
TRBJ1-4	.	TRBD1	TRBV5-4	TGTGCCAGCAGCCCGGACAGGGGGCGATCTAATGAAAAACTGTTTTTT	CASSPDRGRSNEKLFF
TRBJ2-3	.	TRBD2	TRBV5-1	TGCGCCAGCAAGAGCGGGGTGGGGTCAGATACGCAGTATTTT	CASKSGVGSDTQYF
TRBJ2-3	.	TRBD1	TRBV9	TGTGCCAGCAGCGTAGCTCCGGACAGGGTATACACAGATACGCAGTATTTT	CASSVAPDRVYTDTQYF
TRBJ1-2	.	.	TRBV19	TGTGCCAGTAGTGTAGCCGCGAGGGACTATGGCTACACCTTC	CASSVAARDYGYTF
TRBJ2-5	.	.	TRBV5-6	TGTGCCAGCAGCTTTGGGAGAGAGACCCAGTACTTC	CASSFGRETQYF
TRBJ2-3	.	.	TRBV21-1	TGTGCCAGCAGCAAAGAGGCCAGGGTTATAACAGATACGCAGTATTTT	CASSKEARVITDTQYF
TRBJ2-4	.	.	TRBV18	TGTGCCAGCTCCGCCGAGGATTCCAAAAACATTCAGTACTTC	CASSAEDSKNIQYF
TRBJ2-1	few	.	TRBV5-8	TGTGCCAGCAGCTTGGACCAGGGTTCCTACAATGAGCAGTTCTTC	CASSLDQGSYNEQFF
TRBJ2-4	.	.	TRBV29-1	TGCAGCGTTCTACAGGACCCAGCCAAAAACATTCAGTACTTC	CSVLQDPAKNIQYF
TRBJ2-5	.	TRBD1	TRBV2	TGTGCCAGCAGAGCTCTATTACAGGGGGCCGTAGAGACCCAGTACTTC	CASRALLQGAVETQYF
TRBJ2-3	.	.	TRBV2	TGTGCCAGCAGCTACGTAGATACGCAGTATTTT	CASSYVDTQYF
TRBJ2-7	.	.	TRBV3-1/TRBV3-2	TGTGCCAGCAGCCATAGGGACAACTCCTACGAGCAGTACTTC	CASSHRDNSYEQYF
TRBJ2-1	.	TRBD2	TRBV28	TGTGCCAGCAGTTTATTCGCGGGAGGCAGGAATGAGCAGTTCTTC	CASSLFAGGRNEQFF
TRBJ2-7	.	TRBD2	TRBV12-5	TGTGCTAGTGGTTTTGGGGCTAGCGGGAGAAGTTGGTACGAGCAGTACTTC	CASGFGASGRSWYEQYF
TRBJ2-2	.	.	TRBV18	TGTGCCAGCTCACCGGGACAACTAAACACCGGGGAGCTGTTTTTT	CASSPGQLNTGELFF
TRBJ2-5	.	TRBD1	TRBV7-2	TGTGCCAGCCTTGGGACAGGTCGGGAGACCCAGTACTTC	CASLGTGRETQYF